This T cell receptor beta chain was recorded in a study of blood T cells in healthy people across ages. About 10 milliliters was the volume of peripheral blood drawn from each donor. The second PCR ran about 6 to 11 cycles with a sample-barcoded 5' primer and J-beta primers. CDR3-containing paired-end reads numbering at least 2.5 million came from each sample. TCRdb used MiXCR to reprocess the 5' RACE reads, holding one entry per CDR3 protein. The sample lists roughly 1.6 million distinct CDR3 sequences; about 31% were seen once. Findings and limits, study-wide: Measured against age, TCR beta diversity per million T cells decreased in a roughly linear manner.

On this clonotype: What it binds is not known.

What was sequenced was blood. This receptor was obtained from a woman in her twenties or thirties in good health.

CDR3 DNA: TGCAGTGCCACAGGGTCGGTTAATTCACCCCTCCACTTT. Translation: CSATGSVNSPLHF. The chain couples TRBV20-1 to TRBJ1-6; possibly TRBD1 for D (6 bases). V dropped 6 bases and J dropped 6 bases, with 12 bases sitting between them. This CDR3 is 13 amino acids long. The germline gives CDR1 DFQATT, CDR2 SNEGSKA (reference sequence).